The 11 T cell receptor beta chains below come from one sample, sequenced in a study of blood T cell repertoires in COVID-19. Measured with immunoSEQ multiplex PCR; TCRdb has only the in-frame clones, and not every one. The profile shows more than 150,000 clones, roughly four fifths of them singletons. The sequencing sample was made of PBMCs or T cells enriched from blood (not recorded which). The receptors originated from a man aged 35 to 55 who had recovered from COVID-19.

The rearrangement uses TRBV23-1 and TRBJ2-3; 7 bases match TRBD1. TRBV23-1 is recorded as an ORF, its role being uncertain. V gave up 7 bases and J gave up 3 bases; unmatched junction bases: 13. The CDR3 is made up of 16 amino acids. As DNA, the CDR3 is TGCGCCAGCACTTTTCTCGACAGGGCGTTGACAGATACGCAGTATTTT. This gives the protein CASTFLDRALTDTQYF.

This chain links TRBV28 with TRBJ2-7, with a tentative D call TRBD2 (6 bases). V was shortened by 4 bases and J by 3 bases, with 10 bases between the two germline ends. The V gene's germline CDR1 is MDHEN and CDR2 SYDVKM. The CDR3 is 13 residues long. CDR3 in amino acids: CASSSGTHYEQYF. CDR3 sequence (DNA): TGTGCCAGCAGTTCCGGGACTCACTACGAGCAGTACTTC.

A word on this clone: In the same sample, other DNA sequences code for this CDR3. The chain carries TRBV7-2 and TRBJ2-7; TRBD1 matches at 11 bases. CDR3 length equals 14 residues. The J segment lost 2 bases and the V segment lost 3 bases, leaving 0 bases of the junction unmatched. Germline CDR1 and CDR2: SGHTA and FQGNSA. This CDR3 is CASSLGQGAYEQYF. For the CDR3, the DNA is TGTGCCAGCAGCTTGGGACAGGGGGCCTACGAGCAGTACTTC.

In regard to this clone: Other DNA sequences in this specimen translate into the identical CDR3. The gene calls are TRBV7-9 and TRBJ1-3; the D gene is possibly TRBD1 (6 bases). V was cut by 5 bases and J by 4 bases, with 6 bases left in between. The CDR3 contains 12 residues. Germline CDR1 is SEHNR and CDR2 is FQNEAQ (reference sequence). CDR3 residues: CASSQGGNTIYF. As DNA, the CDR3 is TGTGCCAGCAGCCAGGGGGGAAACACCATATATTTT.

The genes are TRBV18 and TRBJ1-1; D unclear. From germline, CDR1 is KGHSH and CDR2 LQKENI. The CDR3 sequence is 13 residues long. V gave up 6 bases and J gave up 8 bases, with 16 bases separating them. The CDR3 here is CASSDETRWEAFF. In DNA form, the CDR3 reads TGTGCCAGCTCCGACGAGACAAGGTGGGAAGCTTTCTTT. The full variable domain, in which reference TRBV18 and TRBJ1-1 provide the parts outside the CDR3, is NAGVMQNPRHLVRRRGQEARLRCSPMKGHSHVYWYRQLPEEGLKFMVYLQKENIIDESGMPKERFSAEFPKEGPSILRIQQVVRGDSAAYFCASSDETRWEAFFGQGTRLTVV.

The V call is TRBV5-1, the J call TRBJ2-5, with 7 bases matching TRBD1. Trimming cost V 3 bases and J 4 bases; bases outside gene matches: 3. This CDR3 region has 13 residues. CDR1 and CDR2 (germline): SGHRS, YFSETQ. The CDR3 here is CASSSGQVETQYF. CDR3 DNA sequence: TGCGCCAGCAGCTCCGGACAGGTAGAGACCCAGTACTTC.

The chain combines TRBV14 with TRBJ2-7, with 9 bases identical to TRBD1. V lost 4 bases to trimming and J lost 5 bases; unmatched junction nucleotides: 6. The germline CDR1 and CDR2 sequences are SGHDN and FVKESK. The CDR3 is made up of 14 amino acids. The CDR3 DNA sequence: TGTGCCAGCAGCCCCGGGGACAGGGTGCACGAGCAGTACTTC. Translated, it gives CASSPGDRVHEQYF. Full variable domain (rest looked up from reference TRBV14 and TRBJ2-7): EAGVTQFPSHSVIEKGQTVTLRCDPISGHDNLYWYRRVMGKEIKFLLHFVKESKQDESGMPNNRFLAERTGGTYSTLKVQPAELEDSGVYFCASSPGDRVHEQYFGPGTRLTVT.

The rearrangement uses TRBV5-4 and TRBJ2-1; TRBD2 might be the D (5 bases). V was pared by 7 bases and J by 3 bases, with 11 bases between. The CDR3 has 13 residues. CDR1 SGHNT and CDR2 YYREEE come from the germline V gene (reference sequence). The CDR3 reads CASRRSGYNEQFF. For the CDR3, the DNA is TGTGCCAGCCGACGCAGCGGCTACAATGAGCAGTTCTTC.

V usage is TRBV12-5 and J usage is TRBJ1-1; 7 bases are a match to TRBD1. Germline V CDR1 and CDR2: LGHNT, FRNRAP. Trimming at V came to 3 bases and at J to 3 bases, leaving 4 bases not matched to a gene. The CDR3 totals 14 residues. The chain's CDR3 is CASGLIGGHTEAFF. In DNA, the CDR3 is TGTGCTAGTGGTTTAATAGGGGGCCACACTGAAGCTTTCTTT.

This chain uses TRBV20-1 with TRBJ2-7; a possible D gene is TRBD1 (6 bases). Germline V CDR1 and CDR2: DFQATT, SNEGSKA (reference sequence). The CDR3 is made up of 11 amino acids. Trimming took 7 bases from V and 1 from J, leaving 8 bases between them. The CDR3 loop reads CSGTESYEQYF. CDR3 in DNA: TGCAGTGGGACAGAATCCTACGAGCAGTACTTC.

This clone appeared once. The rearrangement links TRBV27 to TRBJ1-1, with D perhaps matching TRBD1 (5 bases). The germline CDR1 and CDR2 sequences are MNHEY and SMNVEV (reference sequence). The V end lost 3 bases, the J end lost 2 bases, and 16 bases lay between the germline ends. CDR3 length: 16 amino acids. CDR3 in DNA: TGTGCCAGCAGTTTCAGGGCTCGTCGAATAAACACTGAAGCTTTCTTT. It codes for CASSFRARRINTEAFF.